This entry concerns a single T cell receptor (beta chain). Antigen unknown. The sample is drawn from a study of regulatory T cells in long-lasting Graves disease. Germline V gene data show CDR1 as DFQATT and CDR2 as SNEGSKA (reference sequence). The CDR3 is 15 residues long. Trimming cost V 1 base and J 0 bases, with 13 bases left between them. Study findings and constraints: Persistent patients had a count of shared public clonotypes (under 3,000) that exceeded that of new patients (about 970).

Specified time point: persistent/refractory GD, antithyroid drugs over 5 years with positive TRAb. TCR sequences were obtained from RNA taken from PBMCs. American Thyroid Association guidelines defined how Graves' disease was diagnosed. Relying on iRepertoire HTBI primers and Arm-PCR of CDR3 regions, the team built TCR beta libraries. TCRdb analysed the multiplex PCR reads with MiXCR anew, one entry per CDR3 protein. The sample has 400,000 to 500,000 distinct CDR3 sequences, 20% to 25% seen once; the top ten hold approximately 6.4%. This receptor was obtained from a female donor with Graves disease. The chain employs TRBV20-1 and TRBJ2-7, with a weak D call TRBD2 (5 bases). The sample in question was peripheral blood mononuclear cells (PBMCs), obtained when the disease was refractory, from a patient treated with antithyroid drugs. For the CDR3, the DNA is TGCAGTGCTAGAGGGGCGCGGGCCCTCTCCTACGAGCAGTACTTC. Amino acid sequence: CSARGARALSYEQYF.